This TCR beta chain was sequenced in a study of blood T cell repertoires in COVID-19. The overall study: COVID-19 samples collected from the United States, Italy and Spain covered acute and convalescent phases. Sources were T cells, B-cell-depleted T cells, or PBMCs; the material itself was cDNA or gDNA.

In the authors' methods: Quantification of nucleated cells was approximated via reference gene primer amplification. TCRdb's copy holds only in-frame clones and misses some; the assay was immunoSEQ multiplex PCR. V and J calls plus clone size are reproduced from that table; the DNA served to infer D and trimming. The repertoire holds around 100,000 clones, with around 87% as singletons. The CDR3 covers 16 residues. The V gene lost 2 bases and the J gene lost 9 bases, with 17 bases spanning the gap. The germline CDR1 and CDR2 sequences are MNHEY and SMNVEV (reference sequence). In this sample, this clone turned up once.

This sequence was found in a man in his fifties or sixties with active or convalescent COVID-19. The chain recombines TRBV27 with TRBJ1-6, with a weak D call TRBD1 (5 bases). Material: peripheral blood. CDR3 sequence: CASSLAATGSGSPLHF. CDR3 nucleotides: TGTGCCAGCAGTTTAGCGGCAACAGGATCAGGTTCACCCCTCCACTTT.